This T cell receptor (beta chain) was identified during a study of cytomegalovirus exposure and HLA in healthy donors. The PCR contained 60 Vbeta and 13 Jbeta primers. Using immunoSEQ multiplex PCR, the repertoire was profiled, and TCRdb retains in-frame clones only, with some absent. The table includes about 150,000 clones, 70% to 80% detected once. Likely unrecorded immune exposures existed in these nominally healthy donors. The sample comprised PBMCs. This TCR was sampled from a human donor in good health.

CDR3 bases: TGCAGCGGGGTGACTAGCGGGAGCACCGGGGAGCTGTTTTTT. Translation gives CSGVTSGSTGELFF. V is TRBV29-1 and J is TRBJ2-2; 12 bases agree with TRBD2. Trimming at V came to 7 bases and at J to 4 bases, leaving 4 bases not matched to a gene. This CDR3 has 14 residues. The germline V gene encodes CDR1 SQVTM and CDR2 ANQGSEA.